This passage covers 10 T cell receptor beta chains from one sample sequenced in a study of blood T cells in healthy people across ages. Through a sample-barcoded 5' primer and a J-beta primer mix, a second PCR was run for about 6 to 11 cycles. TCRdb called the 5' RACE reads again in MiXCR, with one record for every CDR3 protein. The sample lists some 1.5 million distinct CDR3 sequences; 35% to 45% were seen once. The sequencing input was blood. Receptor source: a woman between 18 and 30 years old in good health.

This sequence joins TRBV6-2 or TRBV6-3 and TRBJ1-5, with a weak D call TRBD1 (6 bases). The V end lost 7 bases, the J end lost 0 bases, and 13 bases lay between the germline ends. The CDR3 spans 15 residues. Per germline, CDR1 MNHEY and CDR2 SVGEGT. CDR3 residues: CASKKGQVSNQPQHF. The CDR3 nucleotides are TGTGCCAGCAAGAAGGGACAAGTTAGCAATCAGCCCCAGCATTTT.

The gene calls are TRBV6-5 and TRBJ2-3; D is ambiguous. This CDR3 region has 14 residues. Germline lookup yields CDR1 MNHEY and CDR2 SVGAGI. The V end lost 6 bases, the J end lost 0 bases, and 10 bases lay between the germline ends. The CDR3 spells CASRTFWSTDTQYF. The CDR3 region has the DNA TGTGCCAGCAGGACTTTCTGGAGCACAGATACGCAGTATTTT.

This clonotype was seen a handful of times. The V call is TRBV20-1, the J call TRBJ2-5; a weak D match, TRBD1 (6 bases). Between the trimmed V and J ends, which lost 2 bases and 5 bases, there was a span of 18 bases. This CDR3 region has 15 residues. The germline CDR1 and CDR2 sequences are DFQATT and SNEGSKA (reference sequence). The CDR3 region has the DNA TGCAGTGCTAGACGAAGGGGGAAACGACAGGAGACCCAGTACTTC. As protein: CSARRRGKRQETQYF.

This clonotype has a handful of counts. CDR3 DNA sequence: TGCAGTGCCATCCATTTACGCGGGAGCTCCTACAATGAGCAGTTCTTC. Residues: CSAIHLRGSSYNEQFF. V is TRBV20-1 and J is TRBJ2-1, with 7 positions matching TRBD2. This CDR3 comprises 16 residues. Trimming cost V 6 bases and J 0 bases; bases outside gene matches: 11. Germline CDR1 DFQATT, CDR2 SNEGSKA (reference sequence).

This clonotype was seen once. The gene calls are TRBV4-1 and TRBJ1-2; the match to TRBD1 covers 7 bases. The length of the CDR3 is 16 residues. CDR1 is MGHRA, CDR2 YSYEKL, per germline. Germline trimming cut 0 bases from V and 4 bases from J; bases unmatched to any gene: 8. The DNA of the CDR3 is TGCGCCAGCAGCCAAGAGGTACAGGGGTATGGCTATGGCTACACCTTC. Translating gives CASSQEVQGYGYGYTF.

This clonotype has just a few counts. This chain joins TRBV7-2 and TRBJ1-1; TRBD1 matches at 7 bases. This CDR3 spans 11 amino acids. With V trimmed by 5 bases and J by 10 bases, 4 bases remained unmatched. Per germline, CDR1 SGHTA and CDR2 FQGNSA. The CDR3 sequence is CASSNHRGAFF. For the CDR3, the DNA is TGTGCCAGCAGCAACCACAGGGGAGCTTTCTTT.

This clonotype was recorded a few times. The chain joins TRBV12-3 or TRBV12-4 to TRBJ1-2; possible D gene TRBD1, 5 bases. The CDR3 runs 12 residues. V lost 3 bases, J lost 6 bases, and 8 bases lay in between. The CDR3 reads CASSFHRNGYTF. The CDR3 DNA sequence: TGTGCCAGCAGTTTTCACAGGAATGGCTACACCTTC.

The J gene is TRBJ1-1, the V gene TRBV6-5, with a weak D call TRBD1 (6 bases). Looked up from germline, CDR1 is MNHEY and CDR2 is SVGAGI. V was trimmed by 4 bases and J by 0 bases, leaving 12 bases between them. The CDR3 runs to 15 residues. The CDR3 DNA reads as TGTGCCAGCAGTTCAGGACAGACGCTGAACACTGAAGCTTTCTTT. Translated: CASSSGQTLNTEAFF.

The chain combines TRBV20-1 with TRBJ1-5; D ambiguous. CDR3 length: 13 residues. Germline V gene sequence: CDR1 DFQATT, CDR2 SNEGSKA (reference sequence). V was pared by 4 bases and J by 4 bases, with 11 bases between. CDR3 loop: CSATRPGNQPQHF. DNA for the CDR3: TGCAGTGCTACCCGACCGGGAAATCAGCCCCAGCATTTT.

This rearrangement joins TRBV3-1 to TRBJ2-2, with a possible D match to TRBD2 (5 bases). The CDR3 is 15 residues long. The germline CDR1 and CDR2 sequences are LGHDT and YNNKEL (reference sequence). Trimming took 5 bases from V and 4 from J, leaving 14 bases between them. The CDR3 loop is CASSFYSRGTGELFF. In nucleotides, the CDR3 is TGTGCCAGCAGCTTCTACAGCCGGGGCACCGGGGAGCTGTTTTTT.